This T cell receptor (beta chain) was documented in a study of blood T cell repertoires in COVID-19. The wider study: From the United States, Italy and Spain came samples of acute and convalescent COVID-19.

Germline CDR1 and CDR2: SGHVS and FNYEAQ. V was shortened by 1 base and J by 3 bases, with 15 bases between the two germline ends. This CDR3 spans 16 amino acids. Profiling relied on immunoSEQ multiplex PCR, and the TCRdb table lists in-frame clones only, not all of them. The table records 150,000 or so clones, around 90% of them present only once. Only one count was recorded for this clone. The chain recombines TRBV7-6 with TRBJ1-1; D is perhaps TRBD1 (6 bases). The sample taken for sequencing was peripheral blood. The clonotype originates from a human donor in a cohort sampled during active COVID-19. CDR3 sequence (DNA): TGTGCCAGCAGCTTAGGTACAGGGATGGCGGACACTGAAGCTTTCTTT. This sequence encodes CASSLGTGMADTEAFF.